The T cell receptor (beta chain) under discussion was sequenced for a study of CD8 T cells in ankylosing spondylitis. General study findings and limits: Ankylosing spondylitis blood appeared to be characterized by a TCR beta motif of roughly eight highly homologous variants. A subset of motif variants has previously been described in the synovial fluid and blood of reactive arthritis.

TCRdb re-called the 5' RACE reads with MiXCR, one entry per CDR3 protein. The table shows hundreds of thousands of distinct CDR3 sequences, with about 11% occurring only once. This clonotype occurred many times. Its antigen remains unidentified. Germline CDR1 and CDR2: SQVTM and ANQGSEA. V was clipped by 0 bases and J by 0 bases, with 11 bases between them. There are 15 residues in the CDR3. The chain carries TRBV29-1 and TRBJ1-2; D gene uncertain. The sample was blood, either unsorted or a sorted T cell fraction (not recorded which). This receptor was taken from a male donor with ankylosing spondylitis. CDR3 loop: CSVEDLVRANYGYTF. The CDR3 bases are TGCAGCGTTGAAGATCTCGTCCGTGCTAACTATGGCTACACCTTC.